This passage covers 15 T cell receptor beta chains from one sample sequenced in a study of identical twins. TCRdb re-analysed the 5' RACE reads in MiXCR, keeping a single row per CDR3 protein. This sample has 500,000 or so distinct CDR3 sequences, with 13% to 15% found just once. The data also belong to a second study, concerning yellow fever vaccine responses in identical twins.

Sequences were obtained from CD4+ T cells sorted from blood. These receptor sequences come from a woman in her late teens or twenties in good health.

This clonotype was seen at least ten times. V is TRBV2 and J is TRBJ1-5, with 7 bases identical to TRBD1. Germline loops: CDR1 SNHLY, CDR2 FYNNEI. CDR3 size: 13 residues. The trim removed 5 bases at V and 7 bases at J, leaving 5 bases unmatched. The DNA of the CDR3 is TGTGCCAGCAGTCATCAGGGGGACCAGCCCCAGCATTTT. Protein: CASSHQGDQPQHF.

The V and J genes are TRBV30 and TRBJ1-1; no clear D. The CDR3 runs 15 residues. Per germline, CDR1 GTSNPN and CDR2 SVGIG (reference sequence). V gave up 1 base and J gave up 2 bases, with 14 bases separating them. CDR3: CAWSGLRPVNTEAFF. The CDR3 DNA sequence: TGTGCCTGGAGTGGTTTGAGGCCAGTTAACACTGAAGCTTTCTTT.

The chain has TRBV7-2 and TRBJ2-7; D unresolved. Germline loops: CDR1 SGHTA, CDR2 FQGNSA. The V gene lost 5 bases and the J gene lost 6 bases, with 14 bases spanning the gap. CDR3 size: 13 residues. The CDR3 nucleotides are TGTGCCAGCAGCCTCCCAAGGAAAGGCGAGCAGTACTTC. Translated: CASSLPRKGEQYF.

The table lists this clonotype with many counts. The chain recombines TRBV6-5 with TRBJ2-1; D not certain. V lost 6 bases, J lost 9 bases, and 12 bases lay in between. The CDR3 runs 12 residues. Germline V lookup: CDR1 MNHEY, CDR2 SVGAGI. The CDR3 is CASSRRLGEQFF. In DNA form, the CDR3 reads TGTGCCAGCAGCCGTCGTTTGGGTGAGCAGTTCTTC.

The gene calls are TRBV27 and TRBJ2-7, with 12 bases fitting TRBD1. Trimming at V came to 8 bases and at J to 6 bases, leaving 8 bases not matched to a gene. The CDR3 has 14 residues. Germline CDR1 MNHEY, CDR2 SMNVEV (reference sequence). The CDR3 reads CASGRDRGPGEQYF. The CDR3 DNA is TGTGCCAGCGGAAGGGACAGGGGGCCCGGCGAGCAGTACTTC.

The rearrangement uses TRBV7-2 and TRBJ1-6; the D is unclear. Trimming took 1 base from V and 9 from J, leaving 7 bases between them. The CDR3 contains 13 residues. Germline CDR1 and CDR2: SGHTA and FQGNSA. The CDR3 sequence is CASSLGFSSPLHF. CDR3 sequence (DNA): TGTGCCAGCAGCTTAGGGTTTTCTTCACCCCTCCACTTT.

This clonotype appeared a few times. The CDR3 nucleotides are TGTGCCAGCAGTGTGGGACAGCTAGCCCACGAGCAGTACTTC. It translates to CASSVGQLAHEQYF. The chain has TRBV12-3 or TRBV12-4 and TRBJ2-7; 7 nucleotides align to TRBD1. The CDR3 runs 14 residues. V was pared by 5 bases and J by 5 bases, with 9 bases of the junction left unmatched.

This clonotype was recorded a few times. The J gene is TRBJ2-3, the V gene TRBV11-2, with 7 bases lining up with TRBD1. The ends lost 4 bases at V and 1 base at J; junction bases unmatched: 8. Germline assignment: CDR1 SGHAT and CDR2 FQNNGV. There are 16 residues in the CDR3. DNA for the CDR3: TGTGCCAGCAGCTATGTAGGGGGCGTTGGCACAGATACGCAGTATTTT. It codes for CASSYVGGVGTDTQYF.

This clonotype occurred a few times. The V call is TRBV30, the J call TRBJ2-5, with D unresolved. Germline V lookup: CDR1 GTSNPN, CDR2 SVGIG (reference sequence). This CDR3 has 13 residues. Trimming pared 5 bases from V and 1 base from J, leaving 11 bases between. CDR3 residues: CAWSASFQETQYF. Written as DNA, the CDR3 is TGTGCCTGGTCTGCCAGCTTCCAAGAGACCCAGTACTTC.

This clonotype has a count of ten or more. The chain links TRBV10-3 to TRBJ2-7, with D maybe TRBD2 (5 bases). Germline CDR1 ENHRY, CDR2 SYGVKD. The CDR3 runs 16 residues. Deletions cut 8 bases from V and 4 bases from J, with 24 bases between. This CDR3 is CAIGTNKDPRGYEQYF. The CDR3 nucleotides read TGTGCCATCGGCACCAATAAGGACCCGAGAGGGTACGAGCAGTACTTC.

This clonotype showed up just once. This chain uses TRBV29-1 with TRBJ2-5; TRBD2 is a possible D gene (6 bases). The CDR3 runs 12 residues. Germline values: CDR1 SQVTM, CDR2 ANQGSEA. V was trimmed by 8 bases and J by 5 bases, leaving 15 bases between them. The CDR3 region is CSIRVEGETQYF. CDR3 bases: TGCAGCATTAGGGTGGAGGGGGAGACCCAGTACTTC.

The chain employs TRBV7-8 and TRBJ2-5, with D unresolved. The CDR3 is made up of 15 amino acids. CDR1 is SGHVS, CDR2 FQNEAQ, per germline. V was pared by 4 bases and J by 2 bases, with 14 bases between. The CDR3 sequence: CASSSSGLSQETQYF. DNA of the CDR3: TGTGCCAGCAGCTCCTCCGGCCTGTCACAAGAGACCCAGTACTTC.

This clonotype was picked up many times. The CDR3 bases are TGTGCCAGCAGCAAACCGGGAGGGCCTAATTCAGATACGCAGTATTTT. This translates into CASSKPGGPNSDTQYF. The chain joins TRBV7-2 to TRBJ2-3, with 8 bases identical to TRBD2. This CDR3 has 16 amino acids. J gave up 4 bases and V 5 bases, and 11 bases lay outside the gene matches. Germline CDR1 SGHTA, CDR2 FQGNSA.

There are a few counts of this clonotype. This chain joins TRBV29-1 and TRBJ2-2, with no clear D. V shed 4 bases and J shed 9 bases, with 15 bases lying between them. From germline, CDR1 is SQVTM and CDR2 ANQGSEA. The CDR3 has 13 amino acids. CDR3 coding DNA: TGCAGCGTTGTATCTCCCACCGGCCGGGAGCTGTTTTTT. It codes for CSVVSPTGRELFF.

The sample holds a few counts of this clonotype. The chain combines TRBV19 with TRBJ1-5; TRBD1 matches 7 bases. CDR1 and CDR2 (germline): LNHDA, SQIVND (reference sequence). This CDR3 has 17 residues. J lost 0 bases, V lost 3 bases, and 8 bases had no gene match. CDR3 DNA: TGTGCCAGTAGTATTCATCAGGGGGAAGTTAGCAATCAGCCCCAGCATTTT. This translates into CASSIHQGEVSNQPQHF.